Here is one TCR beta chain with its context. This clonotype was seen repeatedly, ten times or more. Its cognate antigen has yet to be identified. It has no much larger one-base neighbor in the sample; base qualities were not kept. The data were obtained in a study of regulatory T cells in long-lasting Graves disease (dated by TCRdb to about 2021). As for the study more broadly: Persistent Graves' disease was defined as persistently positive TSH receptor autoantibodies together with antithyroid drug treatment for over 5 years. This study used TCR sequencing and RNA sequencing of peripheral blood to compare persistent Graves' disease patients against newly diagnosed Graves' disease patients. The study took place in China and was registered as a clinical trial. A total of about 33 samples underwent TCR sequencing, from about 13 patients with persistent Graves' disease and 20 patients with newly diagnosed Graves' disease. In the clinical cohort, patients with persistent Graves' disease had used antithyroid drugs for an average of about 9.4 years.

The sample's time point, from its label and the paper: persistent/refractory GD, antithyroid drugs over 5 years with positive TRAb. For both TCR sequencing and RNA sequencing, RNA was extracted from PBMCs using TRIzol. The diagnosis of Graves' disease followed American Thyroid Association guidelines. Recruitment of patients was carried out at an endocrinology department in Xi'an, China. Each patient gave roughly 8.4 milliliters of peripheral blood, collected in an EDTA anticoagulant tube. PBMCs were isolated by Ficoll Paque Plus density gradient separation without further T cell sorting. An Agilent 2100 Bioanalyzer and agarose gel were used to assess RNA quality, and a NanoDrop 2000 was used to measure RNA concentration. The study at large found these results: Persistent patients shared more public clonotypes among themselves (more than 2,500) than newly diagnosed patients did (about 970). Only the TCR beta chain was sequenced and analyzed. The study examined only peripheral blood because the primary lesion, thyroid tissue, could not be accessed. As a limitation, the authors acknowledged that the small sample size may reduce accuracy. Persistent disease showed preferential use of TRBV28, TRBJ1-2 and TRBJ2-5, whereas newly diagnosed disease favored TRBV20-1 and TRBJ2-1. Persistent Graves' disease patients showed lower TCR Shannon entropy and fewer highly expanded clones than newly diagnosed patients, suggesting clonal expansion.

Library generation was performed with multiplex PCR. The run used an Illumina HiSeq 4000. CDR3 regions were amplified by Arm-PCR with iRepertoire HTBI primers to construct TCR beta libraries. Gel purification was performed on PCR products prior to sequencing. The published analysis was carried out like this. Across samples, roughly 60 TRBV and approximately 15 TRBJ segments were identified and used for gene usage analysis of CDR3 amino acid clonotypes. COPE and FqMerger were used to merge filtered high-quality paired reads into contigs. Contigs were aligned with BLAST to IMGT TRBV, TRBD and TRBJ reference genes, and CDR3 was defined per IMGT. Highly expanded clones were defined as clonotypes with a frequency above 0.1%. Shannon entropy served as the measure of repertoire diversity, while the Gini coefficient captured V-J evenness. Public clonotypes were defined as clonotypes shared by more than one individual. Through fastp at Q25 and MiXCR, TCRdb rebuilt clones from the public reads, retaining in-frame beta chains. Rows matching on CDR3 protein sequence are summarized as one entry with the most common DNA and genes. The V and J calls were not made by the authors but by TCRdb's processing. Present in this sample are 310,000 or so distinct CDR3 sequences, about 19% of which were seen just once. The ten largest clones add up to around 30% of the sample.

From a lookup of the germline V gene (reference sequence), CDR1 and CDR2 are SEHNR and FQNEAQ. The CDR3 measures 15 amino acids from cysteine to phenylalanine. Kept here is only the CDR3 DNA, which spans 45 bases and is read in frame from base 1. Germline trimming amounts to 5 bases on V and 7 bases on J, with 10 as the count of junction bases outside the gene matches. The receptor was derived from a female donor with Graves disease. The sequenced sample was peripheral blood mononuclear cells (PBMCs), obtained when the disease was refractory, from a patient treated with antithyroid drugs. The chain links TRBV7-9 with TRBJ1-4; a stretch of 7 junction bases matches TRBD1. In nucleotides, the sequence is TGTGCCAGCAGCCCAACGACAGGGATAGGTGAAAAACTGTTTTTT. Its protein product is CASSPTTGIGEKLFF.